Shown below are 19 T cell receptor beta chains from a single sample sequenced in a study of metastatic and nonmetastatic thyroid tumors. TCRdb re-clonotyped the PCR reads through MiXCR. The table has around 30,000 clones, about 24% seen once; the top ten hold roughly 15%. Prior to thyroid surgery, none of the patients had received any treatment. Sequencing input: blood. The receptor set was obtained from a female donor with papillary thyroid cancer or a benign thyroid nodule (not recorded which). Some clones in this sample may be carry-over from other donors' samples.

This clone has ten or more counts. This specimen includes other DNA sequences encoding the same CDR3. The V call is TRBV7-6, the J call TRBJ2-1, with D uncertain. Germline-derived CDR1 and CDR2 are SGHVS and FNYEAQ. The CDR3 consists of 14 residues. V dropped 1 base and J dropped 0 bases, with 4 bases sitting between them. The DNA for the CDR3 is TGTGCCAGCAGCTTAGGGAGCTCCTACAATGAGCAGTTCTTC. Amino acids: CASSLGSSYNEQFF.

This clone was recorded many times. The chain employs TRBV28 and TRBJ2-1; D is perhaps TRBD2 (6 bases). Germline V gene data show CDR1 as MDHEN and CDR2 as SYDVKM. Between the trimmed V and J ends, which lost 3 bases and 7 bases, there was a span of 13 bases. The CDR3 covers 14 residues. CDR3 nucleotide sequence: TGTGCCAGCAGTTTCTGGCTAGCGATGAATGAGCAGTTCTTC. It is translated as CASSFWLAMNEQFF.

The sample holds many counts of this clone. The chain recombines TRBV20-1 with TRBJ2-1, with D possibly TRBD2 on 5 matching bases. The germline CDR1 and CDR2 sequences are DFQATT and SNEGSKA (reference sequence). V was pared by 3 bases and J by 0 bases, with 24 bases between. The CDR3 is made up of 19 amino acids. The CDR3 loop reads CSASLPSKGWESSYNEQFF. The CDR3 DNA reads TGCAGTGCTAGTCTGCCAAGTAAAGGGTGGGAGAGCTCCTACAATGAGCAGTTCTTC.

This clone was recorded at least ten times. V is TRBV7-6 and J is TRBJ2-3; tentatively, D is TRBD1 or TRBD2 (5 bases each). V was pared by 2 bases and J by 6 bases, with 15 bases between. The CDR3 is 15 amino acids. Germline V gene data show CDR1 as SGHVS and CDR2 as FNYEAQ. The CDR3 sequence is CASSLYGTRKDTQYF. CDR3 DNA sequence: TGTGCCAGCAGCTTATATGGGACGCGGAAGGATACGCAGTATTTT. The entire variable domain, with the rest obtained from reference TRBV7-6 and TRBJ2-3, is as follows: GAGVSQSPRYKVTKRGQDVALRCDPISGHVSLYWYRQALGQGPEFLTYFNYEAQQDKSGLPNDRFSAERPEGSISTLTIQRTEQRDSAMYRCASSLYGTRKDTQYFGPGTRLTVL.

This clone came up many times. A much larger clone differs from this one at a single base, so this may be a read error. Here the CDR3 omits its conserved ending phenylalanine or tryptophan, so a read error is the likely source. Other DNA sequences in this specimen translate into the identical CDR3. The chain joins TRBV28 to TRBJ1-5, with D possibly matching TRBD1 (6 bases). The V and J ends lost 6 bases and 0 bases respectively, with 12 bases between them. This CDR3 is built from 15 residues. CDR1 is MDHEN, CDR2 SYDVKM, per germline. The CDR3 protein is CASSGQTYSNQPQHL. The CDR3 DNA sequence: TGTGCCAGCAGCGGACAGACATATAGCAATCAGCCCCAGCATCTT.

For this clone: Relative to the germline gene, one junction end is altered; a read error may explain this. CDR3 in amino acids: CSARFQGQGYEQCF. CDR3 sequence (DNA): TGCAGTGCTAGGTTTCAGGGACAGGGCTACGAGCAGTGCTTC. The chain combines TRBV20-1 with TRBJ2-7, with 9 bases lining up with TRBD1. The CDR3 runs to 14 residues. Germline V lookup: CDR1 DFQATT, CDR2 SNEGSKA (reference sequence).

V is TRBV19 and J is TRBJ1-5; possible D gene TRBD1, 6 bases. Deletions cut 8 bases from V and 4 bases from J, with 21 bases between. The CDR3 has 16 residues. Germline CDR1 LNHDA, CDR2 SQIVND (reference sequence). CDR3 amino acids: CASALLGGPSNQPQHF. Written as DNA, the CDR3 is TGTGCCAGTGCCCTGTTGGGGGGGCCTTCTAATCAGCCCCAGCATTTT.

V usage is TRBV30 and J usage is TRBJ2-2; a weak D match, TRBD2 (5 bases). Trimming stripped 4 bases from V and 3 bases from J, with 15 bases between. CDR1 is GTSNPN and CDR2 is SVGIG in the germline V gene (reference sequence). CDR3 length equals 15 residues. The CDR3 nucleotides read TGTGCCTGGAAGGTCGGGGAGCGCGACACCGGGGAGCTGTTTTTT. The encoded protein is CAWKVGERDTGELFF.

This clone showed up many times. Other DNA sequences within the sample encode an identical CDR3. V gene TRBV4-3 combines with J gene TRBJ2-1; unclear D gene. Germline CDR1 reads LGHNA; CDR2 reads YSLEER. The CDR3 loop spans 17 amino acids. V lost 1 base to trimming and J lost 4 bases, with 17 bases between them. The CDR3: CASSQAPSISFYNEQFF. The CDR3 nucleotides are TGCGCCAGCAGCCAAGCCCCCAGTATCTCTTTTTACAATGAGCAGTTCTTC.

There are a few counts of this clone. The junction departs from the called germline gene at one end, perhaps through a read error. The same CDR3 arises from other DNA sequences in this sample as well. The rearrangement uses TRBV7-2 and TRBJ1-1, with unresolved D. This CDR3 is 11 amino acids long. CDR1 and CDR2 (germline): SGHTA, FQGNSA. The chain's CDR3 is CASSLDTEAFF. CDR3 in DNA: TGTGCCAGCAGCTTAGACACTGAAGCCTTCTTT.

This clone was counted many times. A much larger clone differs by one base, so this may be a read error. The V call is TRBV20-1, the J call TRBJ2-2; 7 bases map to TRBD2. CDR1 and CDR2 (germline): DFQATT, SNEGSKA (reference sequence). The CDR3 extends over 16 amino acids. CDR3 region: CSARVGGRLSTGEPFF. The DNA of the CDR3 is TGCAGTGCTAGAGTGGGAGGGAGATTAAGTACCGGGGAGCCGTTTTTT.

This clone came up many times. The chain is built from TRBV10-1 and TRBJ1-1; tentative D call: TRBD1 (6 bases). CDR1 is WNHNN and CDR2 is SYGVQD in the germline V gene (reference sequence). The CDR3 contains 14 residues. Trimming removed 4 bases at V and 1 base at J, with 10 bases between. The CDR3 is CASSGGQSNTEAFF. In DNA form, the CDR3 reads TGCGCCAGCAGTGGGGGACAATCGAACACTGAAGCTTTCTTT.

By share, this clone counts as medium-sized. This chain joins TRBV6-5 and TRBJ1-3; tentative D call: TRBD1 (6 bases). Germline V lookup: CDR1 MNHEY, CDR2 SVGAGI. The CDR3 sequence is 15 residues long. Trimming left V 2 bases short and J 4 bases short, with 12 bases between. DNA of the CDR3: TGTGCCAGCAGTTACGCGGGGGCGCCCGGAAACACCATATATTTT. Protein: CASSYAGAPGNTIYF.

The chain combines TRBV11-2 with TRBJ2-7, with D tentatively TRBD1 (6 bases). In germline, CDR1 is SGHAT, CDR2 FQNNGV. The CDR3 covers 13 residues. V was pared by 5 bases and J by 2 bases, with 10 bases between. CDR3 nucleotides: TGTGCCAGCAGCCTCGGGACAACCTACGAGCAGTACTTC. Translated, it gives CASSLGTTYEQYF.

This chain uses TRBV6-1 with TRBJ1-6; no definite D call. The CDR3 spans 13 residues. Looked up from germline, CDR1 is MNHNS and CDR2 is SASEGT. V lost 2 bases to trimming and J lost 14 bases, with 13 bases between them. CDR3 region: CASSESEGKTLHF. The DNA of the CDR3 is TGTGCCAGCAGTGAATCAGAGGGAAAGACCCTCCACTTT.

CDR3 loop: CASSPRTGSTDTQYF. The CDR3 DNA reads as TGTGCCAGCAGCCCCCGGACAGGGAGCACAGATACGCAGTATTTT. The chain has TRBV14 and TRBJ2-3; 8 bases fit TRBD1. Germline values: CDR1 SGHDN, CDR2 FVKESK. The V and J ends lost 4 bases and 0 bases, in that order; junction bases with no gene match: 3. The CDR3 length is 15 residues.

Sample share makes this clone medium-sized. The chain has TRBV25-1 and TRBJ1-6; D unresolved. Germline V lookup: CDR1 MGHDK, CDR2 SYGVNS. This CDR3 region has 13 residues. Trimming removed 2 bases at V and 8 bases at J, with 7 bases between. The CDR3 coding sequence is TGTGCCAGCAGTGAAGACGGCCATTCACCCCTCCACTTT. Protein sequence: CASSEDGHSPLHF. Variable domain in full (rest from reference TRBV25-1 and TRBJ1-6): EADIYQTPRYLVIGTGKKITLECSQTMGHDKMYWYQQDPGMELHLIHYSYGVNSTEKGDLSSESTVSRIRTEHFPLTLESARPSHTSQYLCASSEDGHSPLHFGNGTRLTVT.

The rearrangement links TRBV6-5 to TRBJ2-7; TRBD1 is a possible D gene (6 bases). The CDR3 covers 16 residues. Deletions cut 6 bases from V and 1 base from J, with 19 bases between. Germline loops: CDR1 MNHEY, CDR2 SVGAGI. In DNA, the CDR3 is TGTGCCAGCAGATTATCTTCAGGGGAGACTTCCTACGAGCAGTACTTC. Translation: CASRLSSGETSYEQYF.

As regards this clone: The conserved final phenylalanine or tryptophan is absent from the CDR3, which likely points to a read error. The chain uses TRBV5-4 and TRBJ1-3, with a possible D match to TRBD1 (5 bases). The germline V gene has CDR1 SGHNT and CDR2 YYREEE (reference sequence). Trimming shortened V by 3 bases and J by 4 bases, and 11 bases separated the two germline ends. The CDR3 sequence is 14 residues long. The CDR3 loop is CASSSQGIGNTIYS. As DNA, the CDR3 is TGTGCCAGCAGCTCGCAGGGAATAGGAAACACCATATATTCT.